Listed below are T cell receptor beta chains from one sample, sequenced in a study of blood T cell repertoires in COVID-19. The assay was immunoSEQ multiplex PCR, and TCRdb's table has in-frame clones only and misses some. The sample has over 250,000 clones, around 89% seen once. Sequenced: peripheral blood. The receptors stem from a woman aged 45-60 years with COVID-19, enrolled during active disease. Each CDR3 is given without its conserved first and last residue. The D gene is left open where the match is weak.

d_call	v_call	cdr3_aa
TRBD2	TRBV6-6	ASKVAGDNEQY
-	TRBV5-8	ASTVWPGPRPGELF
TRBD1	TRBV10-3	AISGPTGRTEAF
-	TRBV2	ASSQTGLGAF
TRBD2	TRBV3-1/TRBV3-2	ASSRGLAGGEETQY
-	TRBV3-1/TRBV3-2	ASSGSQETQY
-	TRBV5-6	ASTNRGGKAF
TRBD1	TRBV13	ASSLATFHYTGTGETYEQY
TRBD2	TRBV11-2	ASNSLGFLAGVFDTQY
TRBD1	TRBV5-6	ASSRQGEDTQY
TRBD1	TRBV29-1	SIRDRGTDTQY
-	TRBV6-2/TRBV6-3	ASSRGGDQPQH
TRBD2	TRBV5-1	ASSLGRGRGDEQF
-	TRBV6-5	ASSYSAGKIYGYT
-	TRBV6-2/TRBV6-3	ASSRGGGTDTQY
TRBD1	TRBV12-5	ASGFSGTGQTQY
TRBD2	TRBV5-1	ASSLASGRYNEQF
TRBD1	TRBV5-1	ASSLQRGLSEAF
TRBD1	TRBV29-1	SARRTGVNTGELF
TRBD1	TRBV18	ASSPRTGESYEQY
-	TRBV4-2	ASSHHKNTEAF
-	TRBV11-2	ASSLLSGESYNEQF
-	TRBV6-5	ASSQQWDTAGYT
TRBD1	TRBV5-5	ASSLRIQGANTEAF
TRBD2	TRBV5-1	ASSFRTRGFSAGELF
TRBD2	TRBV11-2	ASSPEWSSGRETQY
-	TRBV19	ASTSPGLYNSPLH
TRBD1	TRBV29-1	SVEERQGARYEQY
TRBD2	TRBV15	ATSRDGGGTYNEQF
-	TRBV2	ASSQGNTGELF
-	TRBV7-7	ASSLTKEVLSYEQY
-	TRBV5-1	ASSIIIAGELF
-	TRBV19	ASSIVGGGNQPQH
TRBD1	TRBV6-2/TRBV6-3	ASSYPPTGDGYT
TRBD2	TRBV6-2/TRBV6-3	ASSYSTIPGGAGYNEQF
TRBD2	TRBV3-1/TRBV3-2	ASSQEGLAGVGNIQY